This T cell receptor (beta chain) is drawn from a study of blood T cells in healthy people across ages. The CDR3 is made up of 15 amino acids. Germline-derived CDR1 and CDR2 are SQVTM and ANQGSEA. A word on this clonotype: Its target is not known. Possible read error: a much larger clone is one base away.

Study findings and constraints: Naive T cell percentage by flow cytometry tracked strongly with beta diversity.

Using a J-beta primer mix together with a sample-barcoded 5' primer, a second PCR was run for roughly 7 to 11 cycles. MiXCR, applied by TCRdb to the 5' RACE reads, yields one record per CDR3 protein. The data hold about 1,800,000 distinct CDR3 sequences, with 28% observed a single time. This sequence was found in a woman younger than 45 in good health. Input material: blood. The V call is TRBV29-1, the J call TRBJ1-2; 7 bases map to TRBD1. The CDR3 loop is CSVEGRRGRGYGYAF. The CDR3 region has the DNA TGCAGCGTTGAAGGGCGGAGGGGGCGCGGTTATGGCTACGCCTTC.